The clone carrying this T cell receptor (beta chain) was picked up a small number of times. What it recognizes is unknown. cDNA molecules, individually, were tagged with unique molecular identifiers. TCRdb reanalysed the 5' RACE reads using MiXCR and keeps one entry per CDR3 protein. The data hold around 80,000 distinct CDR3 sequences, with 9.5% to 15% observed a single time. Germline V gene data show CDR1 as WSHSY and CDR2 as SAAADI. The CDR3 has 14 residues. J was trimmed by 9 bases and V by 3 bases; bases with no gene match: 8. The entry originates in a study of early T cells in non-severe SARS-CoV-2 infection. Looking at the study overall: The input, bulk RNA from unsorted whole blood, was sequenced, and chains were unpaired. Study-wide findings and caveats: VDJdb matches were skewed toward anti-spike CD8 T cell responses.

Sequencing was performed on whole blood. This TCR was recovered from an adult who was a healthcare worker with PCR-confirmed SARS-CoV-2 infection or an uninfected control (not recorded which). The chain links TRBV10-2 to TRBJ2-7; 10 bases align to TRBD1. CDR3 region: CASSETGTGVGQYF. The CDR3 region has the DNA TGCGCCAGCAGTGAAACCGGGACAGGGGTGGGGCAGTACTTC.